Following are 13 T cell receptor beta chains from one sample sequenced in a study of blood T cell repertoires in COVID-19. Assay: immunoSEQ multiplex PCR; the TCRdb copy retains only in-frame clones and omits some. The sample includes about 120,000 clones, about 80% of them seen just once. Sequenced material: peripheral blood. The receptor source for this set is a woman aged 80 or over with acute or convalescent COVID-19.

The table lists this clone with a count of one. V gene TRBV28 combines with J gene TRBJ1-4, with no clear D. From germline, CDR1 is MDHEN and CDR2 SYDVKM. There are 11 residues in the CDR3. V was pared by 6 bases and J by 8 bases, with 7 bases between. CDR3 DNA: TGTGCCAGCAGAGTTGGCGAAAAACTGTTTTTT. It specifies CASRVGEKLFF.

The J gene is TRBJ2-5, the V gene TRBV9, with 7 bases fitting TRBD2. CDR1 is SGDLS, CDR2 YYNGEE, per germline. Germline trimming cut 0 bases from V and 1 base from J; bases unmatched to any gene: 0. This CDR3 is 14 amino acids long. The CDR3 DNA reads as TGTGCCAGCAGCGTAGGGGGGGGCCAAGAGACCCAGTACTTC. This gives the protein CASSVGGGQETQYF.

The V call is TRBV7-9, the J call TRBJ2-7; TRBD2 aligns across 9 bases. The V and J ends lost 11 bases and 4 bases, in that order; junction bases with no gene match: 9. Germline CDR1 reads SEHNR; CDR2 reads FQNEAQ (reference sequence). The CDR3 is 13 amino acids. CDR3 protein: CASRASGMYEQYF. The CDR3 DNA sequence: TGTGCCTCCCGGGCTAGCGGGATGTACGAGCAGTACTTC.

The V call is TRBV18, the J call TRBJ2-6, with 8 nucleotides matching TRBD1. Losses at the gene ends were 3 bases for V and 6 bases for J; bases not matched to a gene: 4. This CDR3 has 15 residues. Germline V gene data show CDR1 as KGHSH and CDR2 as LQKENI. Here the CDR3 DNA reads TGTGCCAGCTCACCGGCACAGGGGGTGGCCAACGTCCTGACTTTC. It codes for CASSPAQGVANVLTF.

As DNA, the CDR3 is TGTGCCAGCAGCGCTAGCGGGAGGGCCCTCGGCGAGCAGTACTTC. Amino acids: CASSASGRALGEQYF. The J gene is TRBJ2-7, the V gene TRBV7-2; TRBD2 aligns across 12 bases. V was clipped by 5 bases and J by 6 bases; unmatched bases: 8. The CDR3 consists of 15 residues. Germline V gene lookup returns CDR1 SGHTA and CDR2 FQGNSA.

The chain combines TRBV7-3 with TRBJ2-3, with D possibly being TRBD2 (7 bases). Trimming stripped 3 bases from V and 3 bases from J, with 10 bases between. The germline V gene has CDR1 SGHTA and CDR2 FQGTGA. CDR3 length: 14 amino acids. Written as DNA, the CDR3 is TGTGCCAGCAGCTTTGGGGGGGCGACAGATACGCAGTATTTT. Protein: CASSFGGATDTQYF.

This chain uses TRBV6-2 or TRBV6-3 with TRBJ1-1; D remains ambiguous. The V end was cut by 6 bases, the J end by 4 bases, with 12 bases between. The CDR3 loop spans 13 amino acids. Germline CDR1 reads MNHEY; CDR2 reads SVGEGT. The CDR3 DNA reads TGTGCCAGCAGCTCGGAGTCACTCACTGAAGCTTTCTTT. Protein: CASSSESLTEAFF.

The V gene is TRBV27, the J gene TRBJ2-1, with D possibly TRBD2 on 5 matching bases. Germline V gene data show CDR1 as MNHEY and CDR2 as SMNVEV (reference sequence). There are 16 residues in the CDR3. V was clipped by 4 bases and J by 0 bases, with 13 bases between them. CDR3 sequence (DNA): TGTGCCAGCAGTTCAATCCGGGGTCTCTCCTACAATGAGCAGTTCTTC. Amino acid sequence: CASSSIRGLSYNEQFF.

This clone was counted only a few times. The J gene is TRBJ2-1, the V gene TRBV2; the D gene is possibly TRBD1 (5 bases). V dropped 0 bases and J dropped 10 bases, with 13 bases sitting between them. This CDR3 has 14 residues. In germline, CDR1 is SNHLY, CDR2 FYNNEI. CDR3: CASSEALTAGEQFF. DNA of the CDR3: TGTGCCAGCAGTGAAGCGCTTACGGCAGGGGAGCAGTTCTTC.

This clone was counted between two and nine times. The rearrangement uses TRBV29-1 and TRBJ1-1; D unresolved. The CDR3 has 12 amino acids. V lost 1 base, J lost 12 bases, and 15 bases lay in between. Germline CDR1 SQVTM, CDR2 ANQGSEA. The CDR3 region is CSVEGPDAVTFF. The DNA of the CDR3 is TGCAGCGTTGAAGGCCCGGATGCGGTGACTTTCTTT. The full variable domain, completed using reference TRBV29-1 and TRBJ1-1, is SAVISQKPSRDICQRGTSLTIQCQVDSQVTMMFWYRQQPGQSLTLIATANQGSEATYESGFVIDKFPISRPNLTFSTLTVSNMSPEDSSIYLCSVEGPDAVTFFGQGTRLTVV.

The chain couples TRBV6-2 or TRBV6-3 to TRBJ2-1, with TRBD1 as a possible D gene (6 bases). The CDR3 extends over 15 amino acids. Germline V gene data show CDR1 as MNHEY and CDR2 as SVGEGT. V was clipped by 6 bases and J by 1 base, with 13 bases between them. CDR3 nucleotide sequence: TGTGCCAGCAGCTCTACCGGGACATCCTACAATGAGCAGTTCTTC. Amino acid sequence: CASSSTGTSYNEQFF.

The chain couples TRBV25-1 to TRBJ1-5; the D is unclear. V gave up 1 base and J gave up 1 base, with 5 bases separating them. The germline gives CDR1 MGHDK, CDR2 SYGVNS. This CDR3 comprises 14 residues. The CDR3: CASSESLSNQPQHF. The CDR3 DNA sequence: TGTGCCAGCAGTGAATCCCTGAGCAATCAGCCCCAGCATTTT.

The CDR3 region has the DNA TGTGCCAGCAGCTGGGAATTAGCGGGGGGAAACAATGAGCAGTTCTTC. This gives the protein CASSWELAGGNNEQFF. The gene calls are TRBV2 and TRBJ2-1; 10 nucleotides agree with TRBD2. The CDR3 consists of 16 residues. CDR1 is SNHLY and CDR2 is FYNNEI in the germline V gene. The trim removed 6 bases at V and 5 bases at J, leaving 10 bases unmatched. Based on the CDR3 plus reference TRBV2 and TRBJ2-1, the full variable domain is EPEVTQTPSHQVTQMGQEVILRCVPISNHLYFYWYRQILGQKVEFLVSFYNNEISEKSEIFDDQFSVERPDGSNFTLKIRSTKLEDSAMYFCASSWELAGGNNEQFFGPGTRLTVL.